This TCR beta chain was documented in a study of molecular identifiers for immune sequencing clone quantification. As CD8+CD4-CCR7+CD45RA+ cells, naive CD8 T cells were sorted. This clonotype occurred a few times. As previously described, bulk TCR libraries were made using listed TCR primers. TCRdb re-called the PCR reads through MiXCR, storing one row per CDR3 protein. Found here are nearly 650,000 distinct CDR3 sequences, around 25% of them singletons; the top ten hold 0.7% to 0.95%. The CDR3 totals 15 residues. The germline gives CDR1 SGHRS, CDR2 YFSETQ. V dropped 0 bases and J dropped 2; count of bases not matched to a gene: 2.

This sequence was found in a human donor in good health. Some libraries in this study had Jurkat cell RNA spiked in. Sequenced input: naive CD8+ T cells from blood, with Jurkat cell RNA spiked in. Subset indicated: FACS-sorted CD8+CD4-CCR7+CD45RA+ naive T cells. The V call is TRBV5-1, the J call TRBJ2-1; 7 nucleotides match TRBD2. CDR3 sequence (DNA): TGCGCCAGCAGCTTGGGCGGGACTACCTACAATGAGCAGTTCTTC. It specifies CASSLGGTTYNEQFF.